What follows are 5 T cell receptor beta chains derived from one specimen sequenced in a study of blood T cell repertoires in COVID-19. Profiling relied on immunoSEQ multiplex PCR, and the TCRdb table lists in-frame clones only, not all of them. The sample includes roughly 180,000 clones, 65% to 90% of them seen just once. Sequenced: PBMCs or T cells enriched from blood (not recorded which). These receptors all come from a man aged 35 to 55 who had recovered from COVID-19.

The chain has TRBV7-2 and TRBJ2-1, with 10 bases lining up with TRBD1. Trimming at V came to 6 bases and at J to 6 bases, leaving 20 bases not matched to a gene. CDR3 length: 19 amino acids. Per germline, CDR1 SGHTA and CDR2 FQGNSA. The CDR3 spells CASSILLLEGTGVVNEQFF. Here the CDR3 DNA reads TGTGCCAGCAGTATCCTCCTTTTAGAGGGGACAGGGGTTGTCAATGAGCAGTTCTTC.

The chain joins TRBV5-1 to TRBJ2-7; TRBD1 aligns across 10 bases. The CDR3 is 15 residues long. Germline CDR1 reads SGHRS; CDR2 reads YFSETQ. J gave up 2 bases and V 4 bases, and 6 bases lay outside the gene matches. CDR3 amino acids: CASSNRGQGAYEQYF. The CDR3 nucleotides read TGCGCCAGCAGCAATCGCGGACAGGGGGCCTACGAGCAGTACTTC. The variable domain in full, with the rest retrieved from reference TRBV5-1 and TRBJ2-7, is KAGVTQTPRYLIKTRGQQVTLSCSPISGHRSVSWYQQTPGQGLQFLFEYFSETQRNKGNFPGRFSGRQFSNSRSEMNVSTLELGDSALYLCASSNRGQGAYEQYFGPGTRLTVT.

V usage is TRBV5-1 and J usage is TRBJ1-1; TRBD1 might be the D (6 bases). V lost 10 bases, J lost 3 bases, and 22 bases lay in between. This CDR3 comprises 15 residues. CDR1 and CDR2 (germline): SGHRS, YFSETQ. The chain's CDR3 is CAPRRRGGRDTEAFF. The CDR3 nucleotides read TGCGCCCCCCGCCGCCGGGGGGGGCGGGACACTGAAGCTTTCTTT.

This rearrangement joins TRBV5-1 to TRBJ2-1; TRBD1 might be the D (5 bases). CDR3 length: 14 amino acids. Trimming removed 1 base at V and 1 base at J, with 6 bases between. Germline V gene sequence: CDR1 SGHRS, CDR2 YFSETQ. CDR3 sequence reads: CASSLQGSYNEQFF. The CDR3 DNA is TGCGCCAGCAGCTTGCAGGGTTCCTACAATGAGCAGTTCTTC.

The J gene is TRBJ1-5, the V gene TRBV10-3; TRBD1 agrees at 7 bases. J was trimmed by 5 bases and V by 3 bases; bases with no gene match: 4. The CDR3 covers 14 residues. Germline V gene data show CDR1 as ENHRY and CDR2 as SYGVKD. CDR3 protein: CAISEQGIDQPQHF. CDR3 DNA: TGTGCCATCAGTGAACAGGGGATTGATCAGCCCCAGCATTTT.